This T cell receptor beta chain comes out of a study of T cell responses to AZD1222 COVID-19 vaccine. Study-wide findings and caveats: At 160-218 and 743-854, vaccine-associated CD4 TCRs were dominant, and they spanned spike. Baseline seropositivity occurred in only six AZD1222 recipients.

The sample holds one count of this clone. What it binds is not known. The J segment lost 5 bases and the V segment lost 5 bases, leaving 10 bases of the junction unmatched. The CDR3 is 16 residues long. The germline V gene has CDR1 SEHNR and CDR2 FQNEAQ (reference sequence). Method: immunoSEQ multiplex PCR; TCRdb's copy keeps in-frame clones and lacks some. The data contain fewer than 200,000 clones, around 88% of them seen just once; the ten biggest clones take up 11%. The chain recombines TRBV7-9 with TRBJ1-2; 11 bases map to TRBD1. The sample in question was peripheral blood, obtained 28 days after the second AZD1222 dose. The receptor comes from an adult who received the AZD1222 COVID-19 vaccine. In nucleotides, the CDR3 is TGTGCCAGCAGCCCTACGGGGACAGGGGGATTATATGGCTACACCTTC. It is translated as CASSPTGTGGLYGYTF.